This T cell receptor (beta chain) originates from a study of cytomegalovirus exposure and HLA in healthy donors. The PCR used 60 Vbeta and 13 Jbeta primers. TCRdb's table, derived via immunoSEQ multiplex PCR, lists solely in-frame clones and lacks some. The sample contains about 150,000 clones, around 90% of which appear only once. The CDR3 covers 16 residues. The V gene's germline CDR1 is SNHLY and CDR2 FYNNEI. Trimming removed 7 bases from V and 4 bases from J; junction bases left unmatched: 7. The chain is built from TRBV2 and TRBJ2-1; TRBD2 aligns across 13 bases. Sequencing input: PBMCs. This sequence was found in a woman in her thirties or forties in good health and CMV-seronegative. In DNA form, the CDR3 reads TGTGCCAGCAAGATGGAGACTAGCGGGGGGTACAATGAGCAGTTCTTC. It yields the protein CASKMETSGGYNEQFF.